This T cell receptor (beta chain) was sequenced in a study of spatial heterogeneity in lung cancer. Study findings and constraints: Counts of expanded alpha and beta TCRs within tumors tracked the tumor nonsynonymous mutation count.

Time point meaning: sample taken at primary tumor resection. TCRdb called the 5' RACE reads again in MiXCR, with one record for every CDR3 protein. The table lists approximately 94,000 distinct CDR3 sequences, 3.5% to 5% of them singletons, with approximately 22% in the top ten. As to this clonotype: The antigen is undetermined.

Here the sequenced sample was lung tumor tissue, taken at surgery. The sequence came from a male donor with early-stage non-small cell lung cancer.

CDR3 nucleotides: TGTGCCAGCAGCACAGGACTAGCGGGAGCTAGAGATACGCAGTATTTT. As protein: CASSTGLAGARDTQYF. The J gene is TRBJ2-3, the V gene TRBV9; 13 bases align to TRBD2. The CDR3 contains 16 residues. Germline V gene data show CDR1 as SGDLS and CDR2 as YYNGEE. After removal of 4 bases from V and 5 bases from J, the junction contained 7 bases not matched to a gene. Complete variable domain (other parts from reference TRBV9 and TRBJ2-3): DSGVTQTPKHLITATGQRVTLRCSPRSGDLSVYWYQQSLDQGLQFLIQYYNGEERAKGNILERFSAQQFPDLHSELNLSSLELGDSALYFCASSTGLAGARDTQYFGPGTRLTVL.